This entry lists 31 T cell receptor beta chains sequenced from one sample in a study of cytomegalovirus exposure and HLA in healthy donors. PCR amplification relied on 60 Vbeta primers (plus 13 Jbeta primers). The repertoire was sequenced with immunoSEQ multiplex PCR; TCRdb's copy has only in-frame clones and lacks some. The data show tens of thousands of clones, and the top ten clones hold roughly an eighth. Material for sequencing was PBMCs. These TCRs come from a woman aged 25 to 45 in good health and CMV-seropositive.

The chain combines TRBV7-9 with TRBJ2-1; 7 bases align to TRBD1. V was pared by 1 base and J by 0 bases, with 3 bases of the junction left unmatched. This CDR3 spans 16 amino acids. CDR1 and CDR2 (germline): SEHNR, FQNEAQ (reference sequence). CDR3: CASSLETGSSYNEQFF. The CDR3 bases are TGTGCCAGCAGCTTAGAGACAGGGAGCTCCTACAATGAGCAGTTCTTC.

The rearrangement joins TRBV4-1 to TRBJ2-5; 7 bases agree with TRBD2. CDR3 length equals 15 residues. Per germline, CDR1 MGHRA and CDR2 YSYEKL. Germline trimming cut 5 bases from V and 7 bases from J; bases unmatched to any gene: 13. CDR3 DNA: TGCGCCAGCAGCAAGAGCTTAGCGGGCGCAGGGACCCAGTACTTC. The encoded protein is CASSKSLAGAGTQYF.

The J gene is TRBJ2-5, the V gene TRBV4-1, with 9 positions matching TRBD2. The trim removed 1 base at V and 2 bases at J, leaving 23 bases unmatched. CDR1 is MGHRA, CDR2 YSYEKL, per germline. This CDR3 is built from 22 residues. CDR3 amino acids: CASSQAQNITLWGLAPQETQYF. In nucleotides, the CDR3 is TGCGCCAGCAGCCAAGCCCAAAATATAACATTGTGGGGACTAGCTCCTCAAGAGACCCAGTACTTC.

CDR3 region: CASTRTGYEQYF. In nucleotides, the CDR3 is TGTGCCAGCACCAGAACAGGGTACGAGCAGTACTTC. This rearrangement joins TRBV2 to TRBJ2-7, with a tentative D call TRBD1 (6 bases). Trimming stripped 7 bases from V and 4 bases from J, with 11 bases between. The germline gives CDR1 SNHLY, CDR2 FYNNEI. The CDR3 is made up of 12 amino acids.

The chain carries TRBV9 and TRBJ2-7; 10 bases line up with TRBD1. J gave up 4 bases and V 2 bases, and 3 bases lay outside the gene matches. Looked up from germline, CDR1 is SGDLS and CDR2 is YYNGEE. CDR3 size: 14 residues. The CDR3 spells CASSVGDRGYEQYF. The CDR3, as DNA: TGTGCCAGCAGCGTGGGGGACAGGGGTTACGAGCAGTACTTC. The full variable domain, its missing parts supplied by reference TRBV9 and TRBJ2-7, is DSGVTQTPKHLITATGQRVTLRCSPRSGDLSVYWYQQSLDQGLQFLIQYYNGEERAKGNILERFSAQQFPDLHSELNLSSLELGDSALYFCASSVGDRGYEQYFGPGTRLTVT.

This chain connects TRBV12-5 to TRBJ2-3, with D tentatively TRBD1 (6 bases). CDR1 is LGHNT, CDR2 FRNRAP, per germline. The CDR3 is made up of 15 amino acids. V lost 5 bases and J 3 bases, leaving 15 bases between the germline ends. This CDR3 reads CASGRRDTLTDTQYF. CDR3 sequence (DNA): TGTGCTAGTGGTCGCCGGGACACATTAACAGATACGCAGTATTTT.

This sequence joins TRBV6-6 and TRBJ1-6; TRBD1 is a possible D gene (6 bases). CDR3 length equals 16 residues. Germline V gene sequence: CDR1 MNHNY, CDR2 SVGAGI (reference sequence). The germline V and J ends were trimmed by 4 bases and 0 bases, with 10 bases remaining between them. Here the CDR3 reads CASSFGQISYNSPLHF. The CDR3 DNA sequence: TGTGCCAGCAGTTTTGGACAGATCTCCTATAATTCACCCCTCCACTTT.

This rearrangement joins TRBV5-1 to TRBJ2-1; 8 nucleotides line up with TRBD1. This CDR3 contains 14 residues. The trim removed 4 bases at V and 5 bases at J, leaving 5 bases unmatched. The V gene's germline CDR1 is SGHRS and CDR2 YFSETQ. DNA for the CDR3: TGCGCCAGCAGCCCAGGGGGCGAAGACAATGAGCAGTTCTTC. Translated, it gives CASSPGGEDNEQFF.

The V call is TRBV4-2, the J call TRBJ2-7, with D maybe TRBD1 (5 bases). Germline V lookup: CDR1 LGHNA, CDR2 YNFKEQ. V shed 2 bases and J shed 2 bases, with 10 bases lying between them. CDR3 length: 14 residues. The DNA of the CDR3 is TGTGCCAGCAGCCAAAAGTCCAGGGCCTACGAGCAGTACTTC. Encoded protein: CASSQKSRAYEQYF.

The rearrangement uses TRBV9 and TRBJ2-5, with TRBD2 as a possible D gene (6 bases). V gave up 4 bases and J gave up 5 bases, with 12 bases separating them. This CDR3 contains 13 residues. Germline-derived CDR1 and CDR2 are SGDLS and YYNGEE. In nucleotides, the CDR3 is TGTGCCAGCAGCCCCCCGGGGAGGGAGACCCAGTACTTC. This encodes CASSPPGRETQYF.

The chain joins TRBV6-1 to TRBJ1-1; no clear D gene. This CDR3 has 12 residues. Germline CDR1 MNHNS, CDR2 SASEGT. The germline V and J ends were trimmed by 10 bases and 7 bases, with 16 bases remaining between them. The CDR3 DNA reads TGTGCCACCATAGGACGGGGAAATGAAGCTTTCTTT. Translation: CATIGRGNEAFF.

Details on this clone: The sample contains more than one DNA sequence encoding this CDR3. The chain links TRBV2 to TRBJ1-6; a possible D gene is TRBD1 (6 bases). Trimming took off 4 bases at V and 6 bases at J, with 13 bases between the two ends. Per germline, CDR1 SNHLY and CDR2 FYNNEI. CDR3 length: 15 amino acids. CDR3 sequence (DNA): TGTGCCAGCAGTGGGCTAAGGGGGAGTAATTCACCCCTCCACTTT. Its protein product is CASSGLRGSNSPLHF.

V gene TRBV30 combines with J gene TRBJ1-2; TRBD1 matches at 9 bases. Germline V lookup: CDR1 GTSNPN, CDR2 SVGIG (reference sequence). CDR3 length equals 14 residues. V was clipped by 3 bases and J by 5 bases; unmatched bases: 7. DNA for the CDR3: TGTGCCTGGAGCGACCACAGGGGGCAATATGGCTACACCTTC. Its protein product is CAWSDHRGQYGYTF.

V usage is TRBV7-9 and J usage is TRBJ2-7, with D possibly being TRBD2 (5 bases). V gave up 4 bases and J gave up 4 bases, with 17 bases separating them. CDR3 size: 15 residues. Germline values: CDR1 SEHNR, CDR2 FQNEAQ (reference sequence). This CDR3 is CASSSVGGQGYEQYF. DNA for the CDR3: TGTGCCAGCAGCTCCGTGGGCGGGCAAGGATACGAGCAGTACTTC. The full variable domain, rest sourced from reference TRBV7-9 and TRBJ2-7, is DTGVSQNPRHKITKRGQNVTFRCDPISEHNRLYWYRQTLGQGPEFLTYFQNEAQLEKSRLLSDRFSAERPKGSFSTLEIQRTEQGDSAMYLCASSSVGGQGYEQYFGPGTRLTVT.

Turning to this clone: The junction differs from germline at one of its ends, possibly a read error. The chain has TRBV7-9 and TRBJ1-2; D is undetermined. CDR3 length equals 14 residues. Germline V gene data show CDR1 as SEHNR and CDR2 as FQNEAQ (reference sequence). CDR3 loop: CASSDGGNYYGCTF. In nucleotides, the CDR3 is TGTGCCAGCAGCGACGGAGGGAACTATTATGGCTGCACCTTC.

The chain recombines TRBV6-1 with TRBJ2-7, with 9 bases fitting TRBD1. CDR1 and CDR2 (germline): MNHNS, SASEGT. V lost 8 bases to trimming and J lost 5 bases; unmatched junction nucleotides: 10. This CDR3 is built from 14 residues. CDR3 coding DNA: TGTGCCAGCCATCGGACAGGGGACGTCGACGAGCAGTACTTC. The encoded protein is CASHRTGDVDEQYF.

The chain recombines TRBV18 with TRBJ1-5; 7 bases align to TRBD1. V shed 3 bases and J 3 bases; nucleotides not matched to a gene: 2. The CDR3 extends over 14 amino acids. Germline CDR1 is KGHSH and CDR2 is LQKENI. CDR3 bases: TGTGCCAGCTCACCGCAGGGGGACAATCAGCCCCAGCATTTT. This gives the protein CASSPQGDNQPQHF.

The genes are TRBV7-9 and TRBJ2-3; 7 positions agree with TRBD1. Germline V gene data show CDR1 as SEHNR and CDR2 as FQNEAQ (reference sequence). The V segment lost 2 bases and the J segment 8 bases; nucleotides outside the gene matches: 4. The CDR3 length is 13 residues. As DNA, the CDR3 is TGTGCCAGCAGCTTAACGACAGGGTTTACGCAGTATTTT. This encodes CASSLTTGFTQYF.

The CDR3 sequence: CASSEDRFPTGVGNQPQHF. CDR3 bases: TGTGCCAGCAGTGAAGACCGATTCCCGACAGGGGTAGGCAATCAGCCCCAGCATTTT. V is TRBV6-1 and J is TRBJ1-5; 8 nucleotides align to TRBD1. CDR1 and CDR2 from the germline V gene are MNHNS and SASEGT. Losses at the gene ends were 1 base for V and 2 bases for J; bases not matched to a gene: 13. This CDR3 contains 19 residues.

The chain uses TRBV6-1 and TRBJ1-2; 10 nucleotides align to TRBD1. Trimming cost V 4 bases and J 8 bases; bases outside gene matches: 7. CDR3 length: 14 amino acids. Germline assignment: CDR1 MNHNS and CDR2 SASEGT. This CDR3 is CASSAPGTGVGYTF. The CDR3 DNA reads TGTGCCAGCAGTGCTCCCGGGACAGGGGTCGGCTACACCTTC.

V and J are TRBV6-1 and TRBJ1-5, with 7 bases lining up with TRBD1. Germline V gene data show CDR1 as MNHNS and CDR2 as SASEGT. The CDR3 is made up of 15 amino acids. V dropped 4 bases and J dropped 2; count of bases not matched to a gene: 5. In DNA form, the CDR3 reads TGTGCCAGCAGTGGGCCAGGACAGGGCAATCAGCCCCAGCATTTT. Its translation is CASSGPGQGNQPQHF.

CDR3 amino acids: CASSRAELNTEAFF. The CDR3 DNA follows: TGTGCCAGTAGTAGGGCCGAATTGAACACTGAAGCTTTCTTT. The rearrangement links TRBV19 to TRBJ1-1, with D hard to call. The germline V gene has CDR1 LNHDA and CDR2 SQIVND (reference sequence). Trimming removed 4 bases from V and 0 bases from J, with 9 bases in between. This CDR3 has 14 residues.

Considering frequency, this clone is medium-sized. V usage is TRBV19 and J usage is TRBJ1-4; 8 bases fit TRBD1. V was clipped by 6 bases and J by 6 bases; unmatched bases: 6. The germline CDR1 and CDR2 sequences are LNHDA and SQIVND (reference sequence). The CDR3 loop spans 14 amino acids. This CDR3 is CASSRTGIDEKLFF. The CDR3 bases are TGTGCCAGTAGCCGGACAGGGATTGATGAAAAACTGTTTTTT.

This chain joins TRBV6-1 and TRBJ2-7; 8 bases agree with TRBD1. CDR1 is MNHNS, CDR2 SASEGT, per germline. V trimming: 1 base; J trimming: 2 bases; junction bases outside the gene matches: 4. The CDR3 is 15 amino acids. The CDR3 coding sequence is TGTGCCAGCAGTGAAGTAGGACAGGGACCCTACGAGCAGTACTTC. Its protein is CASSEVGQGPYEQYF.

The chain is built from TRBV29-1 and TRBJ2-3; 10 nucleotides line up with TRBD1. J gave up 6 bases and V 5 bases, and 8 bases lay outside the gene matches. CDR1 and CDR2 (germline): SQVTM, ANQGSEA. The CDR3 is made up of 14 amino acids. In nucleotides, the CDR3 is TGCAGCGTTTTAGTGACAGGGGGCCCCGATACGCAGTATTTT. It codes for CSVLVTGGPDTQYF.

The chain uses TRBV5-1 and TRBJ1-2; 11 nucleotides match TRBD1. J was trimmed by 5 bases and V by 4 bases; bases with no gene match: 4. The CDR3 runs 14 residues. Germline V CDR1 and CDR2: SGHRS, YFSETQ. CDR3 region: CASSVGQGEYGYTF. Written as DNA, the CDR3 is TGCGCCAGCAGCGTGGGACAGGGGGAGTATGGCTACACCTTC.

This chain connects TRBV7-9 to TRBJ2-1; D is ambiguous. The CDR3 length is 12 residues. Germline assignment: CDR1 SEHNR and CDR2 FQNEAQ (reference sequence). V lost 2 bases and J lost 7, with 6 bases in between. CDR3 in DNA: TGTGCCAGCAGCTTACGTCCGAATGAGCAGTTCTTC. Amino acids: CASSLRPNEQFF.

This chain joins TRBV7-9 and TRBJ1-2; D unclear. CDR3 length: 15 residues. Germline V gene lookup returns CDR1 SEHNR and CDR2 FQNEAQ (reference sequence). V lost 5 bases and J lost 11, with 24 bases in between. The CDR3 is CASSGPMTGLEGYTF. The CDR3 coding sequence is TGTGCCAGCAGCGGCCCGATGACCGGTCTCGAGGGATACACCTTC.

V gene TRBV15 combines with J gene TRBJ2-7; 13 bases are a match to TRBD2. The V segment lost 1 base and the J segment 5 bases; nucleotides outside the gene matches: 2. This CDR3 has 15 residues. The V gene's germline CDR1 is LNHNV and CDR2 YYDKDF (reference sequence). The CDR3 region is CATSRALAGGNEQYF. CDR3 DNA: TGTGCCACCAGCAGAGCACTAGCGGGAGGGAACGAGCAGTACTTC.

The rearrangement links TRBV30 to TRBJ2-7, with TRBD2 identical over 11 bases. Germline V gene sequence: CDR1 GTSNPN, CDR2 SVGIG (reference sequence). CDR3 size: 15 residues. J was trimmed by 7 bases and V by 7 bases; bases with no gene match: 15. CDR3 in amino acids: CASLGRLAGGGEQYF. In DNA form, the CDR3 reads TGTGCCTCCCTAGGCCGTCTAGCGGGAGGCGGGGAGCAGTACTTC.

J is TRBJ2-5 and V is TRBV6-5; perhaps TRBD2 as D (5 bases). Trimming shortened V by 5 bases and J by 11 bases, and 15 bases separated the two germline ends. This CDR3 has 12 residues. In germline, CDR1 is MNHEY, CDR2 SVGAGI. The CDR3 loop reads CASSPSSREQYF. For the CDR3, the DNA is TGTGCCAGCAGTCCGTCCTCTAGGGAGCAGTACTTC.